This TCR beta chain came from a study of blood T cell repertoires in COVID-19. V shed 2 bases and J shed 5 bases, with 12 bases lying between them. In germline, CDR1 is MNHEY, CDR2 SVGAGI. The CDR3 is made up of 14 amino acids. Assay used: immunoSEQ multiplex PCR; TCRdb lists only in-frame clones, some missing. The data contain 84,000 or so clones, more than 65% of them seen just once; the ten biggest clones take up 6.3%. The chain has TRBV6-5 and TRBJ2-5, with D possibly matching TRBD1 (5 bases). The sequenced material came from peripheral blood. The TCR comes from a man aged 70 or older with COVID-19, enrolled during active disease. CDR3 sequence (DNA): TGTGCCAGCAGTTACCTCAGGGCTAGGGAGACCCAGTACTTC. Encoded protein: CASSYLRARETQYF.